Below are 17 T cell receptor beta chains sequenced from a single sample in a study of T cell changes during pregnancy in multiple sclerosis. Method: immunoSEQ multiplex PCR; TCRdb's copy keeps in-frame clones and lacks some. Here the sample spans roughly 63,000 clones, roughly 93% being singletons. The sample in question was CD8+ T cells from peripheral blood mononuclear cells, obtained in the second trimester of pregnancy. These receptors were collected from a female donor with multiple sclerosis, enrolled in a pregnancy study.

The rearrangement uses TRBV5-1 and TRBJ2-1; 8 bases line up with TRBD1. This CDR3 contains 14 residues. Trimming took 0 bases from V and 6 from J; bases not matched to a gene: 2. Germline V gene lookup returns CDR1 SGHRS and CDR2 YFSETQ. The CDR3 DNA follows: TGCGCCAGCAGCTTGGAGACAGGGGTCAATGAGCAGTTCTTC. It encodes CASSLETGVNEQFF.

The chain employs TRBV27 and TRBJ1-3, with TRBD1 identical over 7 bases. The CDR3 has 19 residues. Trimming at V came to 4 bases and at J to 0 bases, leaving 15 bases not matched to a gene. CDR1 is MNHEY and CDR2 is SMNVEV in the germline V gene (reference sequence). The CDR3 here is CASSSSTGNGFDSGNTIYF. In DNA, the CDR3 is TGTGCCAGCAGTTCCTCGACAGGGAACGGGTTCGACTCTGGAAACACCATATATTTT.

The CDR3 coding sequence is TGTGCCAGCAGCCGGGACTTAGTCACAGATACGCAGTATTTT. It translates to CASSRDLVTDTQYF. This sequence joins TRBV6-5 and TRBJ2-3, with TRBD2 as a possible D gene (6 bases). Trimming removed 6 bases from V and 2 bases from J, with 12 bases in between. This CDR3 is 14 amino acids long. CDR1 MNHEY and CDR2 SVGAGI come from the germline V gene.

The V and J genes are TRBV7-3 and TRBJ2-3; TRBD2 matches at 11 bases. The V and J ends lost 0 bases and 6 bases, in that order; junction bases with no gene match: 5. Per germline, CDR1 SGHTA and CDR2 FQGTGA. The CDR3 consists of 16 residues. CDR3 bases: TGTGCCAGCAGCTTAACTGCTAGCGGGGGGTCCGATACGCAGTATTTT. Protein: CASSLTASGGSDTQYF.

The J gene is TRBJ1-1, the V gene TRBV10-3; D ambiguous. The V gene's germline CDR1 is ENHRY and CDR2 SYGVKD. V was cut by 2 bases and J by 6 bases, with 16 bases left in between. This CDR3 has 15 residues. This chain's CDR3 is CAISETSGSMAEAFF. The DNA for the CDR3 is TGTGCCATCAGTGAGACTTCGGGATCCATGGCTGAAGCTTTCTTT.

V usage is TRBV6-4 and J usage is TRBJ2-3, with a tentative D call TRBD2 (5 bases). There are 14 residues in the CDR3. Germline V CDR1 and CDR2: MRHNA, SNTAGT. V lost 3 bases to trimming and J lost 4 bases, with 11 bases between them. The CDR3 spells CASSDRGTSDTQYF. The CDR3, as DNA: TGTGCCAGCAGTGATCGGGGAACCTCAGATACGCAGTATTTT.

The chain joins TRBV18 to TRBJ2-1, with TRBD1 matching over 8 bases. The CDR3 contains 15 residues. Looked up from germline, CDR1 is KGHSH and CDR2 is LQKENI. V was clipped by 4 bases and J by 4 bases; unmatched bases: 6. CDR3 DNA: TGTGCCAGCTCACTCGGGACAGGAGCTTACAATGAGCAGTTCTTC. This codes for CASSLGTGAYNEQFF.

The chain recombines TRBV2 with TRBJ1-1; 8 bases fit TRBD1. Trimming cost V 4 bases and J 5 bases; bases outside gene matches: 6. The CDR3 length is 14 residues. Per the germline V gene, CDR1 is SNHLY and CDR2 is FYNNEI. The CDR3 loop is CASSGDRGYTEAFF. The DNA for the CDR3 is TGTGCCAGCAGTGGCGACAGGGGTTATACTGAAGCTTTCTTT.

The rearrangement uses TRBV14 and TRBJ2-5, with a possible D match to TRBD1 (6 bases). V lost 4 bases to trimming and J lost 2 bases, with 11 bases between them. Germline V lookup: CDR1 SGHDN, CDR2 FVKESK. The CDR3 is 14 amino acids. CDR3 region: CASSRLGQQETQYF. Written as DNA, the CDR3 is TGTGCCAGCAGCCGCTTAGGACAGCAAGAGACCCAGTACTTC. Together with reference TRBV14 and TRBJ2-5, the CDR3 gives the full variable domain: EAGVTQFPSHSVIEKGQTVTLRCDPISGHDNLYWYRRVMGKEIKFLLHFVKESKQDESGMPNNRFLAERTGGTYSTLKVQPAELEDSGVYFCASSRLGQQETQYFGPGTRLLVL.

The chain carries TRBV27 and TRBJ2-3; 7 nucleotides match TRBD2. The CDR3 consists of 16 residues. V lost 6 bases and J lost 4; bases outside the gene matches: 13. In germline, CDR1 is MNHEY, CDR2 SMNVEV (reference sequence). CDR3 sequence reads: CASSGPGGGEADTQYF. DNA for the CDR3: TGTGCCAGCAGCGGGCCGGGGGGAGGGGAGGCAGATACGCAGTATTTT.

V gene TRBV10-3 combines with J gene TRBJ2-7; 11 bases agree with TRBD2. V shed 0 bases, J shed 2 bases, and the junction held 3 bases outside the gene matches. Per germline, CDR1 ENHRY and CDR2 SYGVKD. The length of the CDR3 is 16 residues. The CDR3 DNA follows: TGTGCCATCAGTGAGTCTGTTAGCGGGAGGGCCTACGAGCAGTACTTC. Translating gives CAISESVSGRAYEQYF.

In its sample, this clone was seen once. The rearrangement uses TRBV7-9 and TRBJ1-1, with D perhaps matching TRBD1 (5 bases). Germline V CDR1 and CDR2: SEHNR, FQNEAQ (reference sequence). The ends were cut back, 5 bases at V and 7 bases at J, with 11 bases in the middle. The CDR3 length is 12 residues. The CDR3 region has the DNA TGTGCCAGCAGCATCAGGGAAAATGAAGCTTTCTTT. Translated, it gives CASSIRENEAFF.

The chain joins TRBV5-1 to TRBJ1-5; the match to TRBD1 covers 7 bases. The CDR3 extends over 17 amino acids. Germline V gene lookup returns CDR1 SGHRS and CDR2 YFSETQ. The trim removed 2 bases at V and 1 base at J, leaving 9 bases unmatched. The CDR3 is CASSFNITDRSNQPQHF. The CDR3 DNA reads TGCGCCAGCAGCTTTAACATAACGGACAGGAGCAATCAGCCCCAGCATTTT.

The rearrangement links TRBV7-9 to TRBJ1-1; D remains unclear. Germline loops: CDR1 SEHNR, CDR2 FQNEAQ (reference sequence). Trimming cost V 2 bases and J 0 bases, with 10 bases left between them. This CDR3 is 15 amino acids long. CDR3 protein: CASSLREVMNTEAFF. CDR3 in DNA: TGTGCCAGCAGCTTAAGGGAGGTCATGAACACTGAAGCTTTCTTT.

The chain joins TRBV9 to TRBJ2-1; D is undetermined. CDR1 is SGDLS, CDR2 YYNGEE, per germline. Trimming removed 4 bases from V and 8 bases from J, with 13 bases in between. The CDR3 spans 13 residues. CDR3 sequence reads: CASSRKASDEQFF. DNA of the CDR3: TGTGCCAGCAGCCGAAAAGCATCGGATGAGCAGTTCTTC.

The rearrangement joins TRBV5-1 to TRBJ2-1; TRBD2 matches at 10 bases. The germline gives CDR1 SGHRS, CDR2 YFSETQ. V trimming: 0 bases; J trimming: 7 bases; junction bases outside the gene matches: 4. The CDR3 sequence is 15 residues long. CDR3 sequence (DNA): TGCGCCAGCAGCTTGGCTAGCGGGAGTGGGAATGAGCAGTTCTTC. Translation gives CASSLASGSGNEQFF.

The V and J genes are TRBV19 and TRBJ2-1; tentatively, D is TRBD2 (6 bases). Germline V lookup: CDR1 LNHDA, CDR2 SQIVND (reference sequence). V was pared by 3 bases and J by 4 bases, with 10 bases between. This CDR3 is built from 14 residues. CDR3 nucleotide sequence: TGTGCCAGTAGTATTCTACTAGCTTACAATGAGCAGTTCTTC. It encodes CASSILLAYNEQFF. Supplemented by reference TRBV19 and TRBJ2-1, the full variable domain reads DGGITQSPKYLFRKEGQNVTLSCEQNLNHDAMYWYRQDPGQGLRLIYYSQIVNDFQKGDIAEGYSVSREKKESFPLTVTSAQKNPTAFYLCASSILLAYNEQFFGPGTRLTVL.